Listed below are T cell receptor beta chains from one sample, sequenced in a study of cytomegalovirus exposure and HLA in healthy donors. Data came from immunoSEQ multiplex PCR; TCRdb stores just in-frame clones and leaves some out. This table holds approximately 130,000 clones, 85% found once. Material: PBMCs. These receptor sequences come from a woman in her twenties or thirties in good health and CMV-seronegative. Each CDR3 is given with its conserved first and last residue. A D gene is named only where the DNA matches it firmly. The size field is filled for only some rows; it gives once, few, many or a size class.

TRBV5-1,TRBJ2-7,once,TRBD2,TGCGCCAGCAGGACTAGCGGCAGCTCCTACGAGCAGTACTTC,CASRTSGSSYEQYF
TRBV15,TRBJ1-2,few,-,TGTGCCACCAGCACCTCGAACTATGGCTACACCTTC,CATSTSNYGYTF
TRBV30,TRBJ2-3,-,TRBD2,TGTGCCTGTCCCAAGGCGGGGGGATTTAGCACAGATACGCAGTATTTT,CACPKAGGFSTDTQYF
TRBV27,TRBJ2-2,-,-,TGTGCCAGCAGTTGGCGGATGAACACCGGGGAGCTGTTTTTT,CASSWRMNTGELFF
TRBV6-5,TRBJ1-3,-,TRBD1,TGTGCCAGCAGACCCGCAGGGGGAGGAAACACCATATATTTT,CASRPAGGGNTIYF
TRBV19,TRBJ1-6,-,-,TGTGCCAGTAGTATCGGGAATTCACCCCTCCACTTT,CASSIGNSPLHF
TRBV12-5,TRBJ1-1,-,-,TGTGCTAGTGGTTTGAGGGGCCTCGTCACTGAAGCTTTCTTT,CASGLRGLVTEAFF
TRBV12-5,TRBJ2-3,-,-,TGTGCTAGTGGTTTGAGCCGGGGGGCGAACACAGATACGCAGTATTTT,CASGLSRGANTDTQYF
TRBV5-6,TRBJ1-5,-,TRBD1,TGTGCCAGCAGCTCGGACAGGGGGGCACAGCCCCAGCATTTT,CASSSDRGAQPQHF
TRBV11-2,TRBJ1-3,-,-,TGTGCCAGCAGCCCCACAGGGAACTCTGGAAACACCATATATTTT,CASSPTGNSGNTIYF
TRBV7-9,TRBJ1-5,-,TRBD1,TGTGCCAGCAGCCCAGGGGGTCGCAATCAGCCCCAGCATTTT,CASSPGGRNQPQHF